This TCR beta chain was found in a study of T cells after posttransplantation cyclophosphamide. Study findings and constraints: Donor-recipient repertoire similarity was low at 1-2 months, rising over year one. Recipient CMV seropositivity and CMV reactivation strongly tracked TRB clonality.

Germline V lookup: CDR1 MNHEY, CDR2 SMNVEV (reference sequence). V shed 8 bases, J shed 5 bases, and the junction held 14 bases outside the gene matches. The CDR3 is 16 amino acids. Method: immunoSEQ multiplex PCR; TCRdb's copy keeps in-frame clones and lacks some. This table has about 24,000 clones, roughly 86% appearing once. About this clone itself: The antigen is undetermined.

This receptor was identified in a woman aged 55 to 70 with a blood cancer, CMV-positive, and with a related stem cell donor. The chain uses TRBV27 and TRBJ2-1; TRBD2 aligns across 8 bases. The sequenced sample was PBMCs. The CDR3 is CASYNHGGGLNNEQFF. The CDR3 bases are TGTGCCAGCTACAACCACGGGGGGGGGCTGAACAATGAGCAGTTCTTC.